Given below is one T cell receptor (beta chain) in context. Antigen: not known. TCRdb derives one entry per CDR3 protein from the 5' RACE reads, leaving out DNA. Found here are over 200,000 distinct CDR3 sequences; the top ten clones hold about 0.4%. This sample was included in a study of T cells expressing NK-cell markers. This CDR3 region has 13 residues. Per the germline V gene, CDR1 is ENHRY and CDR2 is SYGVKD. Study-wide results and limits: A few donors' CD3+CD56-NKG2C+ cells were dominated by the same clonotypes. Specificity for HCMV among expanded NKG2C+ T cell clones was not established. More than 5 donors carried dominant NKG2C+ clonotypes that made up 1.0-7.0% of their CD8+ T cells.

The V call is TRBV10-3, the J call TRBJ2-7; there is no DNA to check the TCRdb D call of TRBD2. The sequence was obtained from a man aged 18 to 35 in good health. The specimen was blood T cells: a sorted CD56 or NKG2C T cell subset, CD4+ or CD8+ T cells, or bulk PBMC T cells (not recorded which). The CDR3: CASTLAGNYEQYF.